This section outlines one T cell receptor (beta chain) sequence together with its context. At one end the junction does not follow the germline gene, possibly because of a read error. The CDR3 is 16 residues long. The germline CDR1 and CDR2 sequences are SSHAT and FNYEAQ (reference sequence). The data stem from a study of blood T cell repertoires in COVID-19. Here immunoSEQ multiplex PCR was the method, and the copy in TCRdb shows in-frame clones only, minus some. Of 100,000 or so clones listed, roughly 80% were seen once; the top ten hold approximately 22%. The clonotype originates from a human donor in a cohort sampled during active COVID-19. The sequenced sample consisted of peripheral blood. The rearrangement joins TRBV7-7 to TRBJ2-5, with D maybe TRBD2 (6 bases). The CDR3 sequence: CASSPSVDSTIETQYF. The CDR3 nucleotides are TGTGCTAGCAGCCCTAGCGTAGACAGTACGATAGAGACCCAGTACTTC.